Sequencing of this T cell receptor (beta chain) was carried out in a study of beta chain features in type 1 diabetes. This CDR3 comprises 16 residues. The V and J ends lost 0 bases and 9 bases, in that order; junction bases with no gene match: 11. Germline CDR1 is SGHRS and CDR2 is YFSETQ. This clone has a handful of counts. Expressed TCRB transcripts were sequenced, since all the RNA that had been isolated was reverse transcribed. Profiling relied on immunoSEQ multiplex PCR, and the TCRdb table lists in-frame clones only, not all of them. Altogether fewer than 650,000 clones are present, around 16% being singletons, with the ten largest covering 0.07% to 0.095%. Researchers reported sorting CD4+ naive, central memory, regulatory and stem cell-like memory cells via CD45RO/CCR7/CD25/CD127/CD95/CD27.

The sequencing input was naive CD4+ T cells from blood. The chain couples TRBV5-1 to TRBJ2-1; TRBD2 aligns across 8 bases. The source is a man aged 18 to 30 in good health. The CDR3 region has the DNA TGCGCCAGCAGCTTGGTCGGAGCGGGAGAAGTTGGTGAGCAGTTCTTC. Amino acid sequence: CASSLVGAGEVGEQFF.